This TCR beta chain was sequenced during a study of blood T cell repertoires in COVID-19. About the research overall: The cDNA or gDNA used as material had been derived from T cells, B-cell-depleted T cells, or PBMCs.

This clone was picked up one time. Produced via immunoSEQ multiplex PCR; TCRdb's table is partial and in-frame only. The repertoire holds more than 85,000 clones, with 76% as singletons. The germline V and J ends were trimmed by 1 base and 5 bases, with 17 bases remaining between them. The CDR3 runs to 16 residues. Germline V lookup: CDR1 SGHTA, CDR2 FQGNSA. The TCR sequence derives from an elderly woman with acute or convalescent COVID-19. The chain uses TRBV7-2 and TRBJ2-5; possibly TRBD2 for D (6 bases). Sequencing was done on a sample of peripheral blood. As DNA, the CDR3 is TGTGCCAGCAGCTTAGGCACTAGCCCGAACCGGGAGACCCAGTACTTC. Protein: CASSLGTSPNRETQYF.